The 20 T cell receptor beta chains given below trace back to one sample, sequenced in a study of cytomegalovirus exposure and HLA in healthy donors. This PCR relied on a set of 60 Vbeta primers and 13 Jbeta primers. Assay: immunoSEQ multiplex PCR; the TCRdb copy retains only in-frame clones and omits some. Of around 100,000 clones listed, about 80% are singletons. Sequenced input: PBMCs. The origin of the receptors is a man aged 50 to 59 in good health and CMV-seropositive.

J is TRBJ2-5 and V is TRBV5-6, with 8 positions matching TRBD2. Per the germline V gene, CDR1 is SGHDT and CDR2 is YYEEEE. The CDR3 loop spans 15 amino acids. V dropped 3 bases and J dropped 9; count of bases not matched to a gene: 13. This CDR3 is CASSYDGRFGGAQYF. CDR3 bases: TGTGCCAGCAGCTACGACGGGCGCTTCGGGGGGGCCCAGTACTTC.

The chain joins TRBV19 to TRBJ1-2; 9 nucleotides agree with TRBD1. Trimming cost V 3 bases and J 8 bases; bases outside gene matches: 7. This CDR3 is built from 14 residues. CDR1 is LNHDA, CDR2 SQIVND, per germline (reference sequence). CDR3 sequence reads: CASSISGQGYGYTF. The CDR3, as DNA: TGTGCCAGTAGTATCTCGGGACAGGGCTACGGCTACACCTTC.

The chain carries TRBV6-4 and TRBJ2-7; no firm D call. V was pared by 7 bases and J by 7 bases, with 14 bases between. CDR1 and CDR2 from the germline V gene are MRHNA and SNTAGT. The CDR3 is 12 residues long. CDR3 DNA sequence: TGTGCCAGCAAGTTAACCAGTTGGGAGCAGTACTTC. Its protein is CASKLTSWEQYF.

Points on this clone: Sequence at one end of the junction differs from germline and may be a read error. The CDR3 spells CATSQRTGAYEQYF. The CDR3 DNA reads TGTGCCACCAGTCAAAGGACAGGGGCCTACGAGCAGTACTTC. This sequence joins TRBV10-3 and TRBJ2-7; 9 bases agree with TRBD1. There are 14 residues in the CDR3. Germline CDR1 and CDR2: ENHRY and SYGVKD.

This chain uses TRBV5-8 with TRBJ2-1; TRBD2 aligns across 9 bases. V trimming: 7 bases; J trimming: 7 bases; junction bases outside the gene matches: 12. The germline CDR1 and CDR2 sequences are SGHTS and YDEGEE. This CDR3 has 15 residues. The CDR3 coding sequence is TGTGCCAGCCCAACGTGGGGCGGGAGGGGAAATGAGCAGTTCTTC. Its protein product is CASPTWGGRGNEQFF.

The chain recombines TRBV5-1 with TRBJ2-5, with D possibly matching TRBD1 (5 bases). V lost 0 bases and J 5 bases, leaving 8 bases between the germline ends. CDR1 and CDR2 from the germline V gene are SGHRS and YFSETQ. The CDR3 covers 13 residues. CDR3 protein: CASSLEGPETQYF. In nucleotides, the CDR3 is TGCGCCAGCAGCTTGGAGGGGCCGGAGACCCAGTACTTC.

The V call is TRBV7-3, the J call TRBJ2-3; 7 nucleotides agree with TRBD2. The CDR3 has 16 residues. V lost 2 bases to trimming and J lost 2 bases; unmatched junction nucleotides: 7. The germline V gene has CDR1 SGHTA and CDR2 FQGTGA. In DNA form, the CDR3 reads TGTGCCAGCAGCTTAGAGCCTAGCGGAGTCACAGATACGCAGTATTTT. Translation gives CASSLEPSGVTDTQYF.

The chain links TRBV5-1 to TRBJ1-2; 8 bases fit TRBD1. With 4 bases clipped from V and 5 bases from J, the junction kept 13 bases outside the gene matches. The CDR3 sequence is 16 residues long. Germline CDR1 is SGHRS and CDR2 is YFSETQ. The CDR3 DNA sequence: TGCGCCAGCAGCCTGCAATCAGGGGGCGCGAGGTATGGCTACACCTTC. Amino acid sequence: CASSLQSGGARYGYTF. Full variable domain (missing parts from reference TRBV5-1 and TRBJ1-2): KAGVTQTPRYLIKTRGQQVTLSCSPISGHRSVSWYQQTPGQGLQFLFEYFSETQRNKGNFPGRFSGRQFSNSRSEMNVSTLELGDSALYLCASSLQSGGARYGYTFGSGTRLTVV.

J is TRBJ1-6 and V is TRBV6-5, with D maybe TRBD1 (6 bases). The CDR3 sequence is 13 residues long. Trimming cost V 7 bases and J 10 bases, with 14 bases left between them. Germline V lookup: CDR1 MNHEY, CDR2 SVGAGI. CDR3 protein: CASTRGRGSPLHF. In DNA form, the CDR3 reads TGTGCCAGCACCAGGGGTAGGGGGTCACCCCTCCACTTT.

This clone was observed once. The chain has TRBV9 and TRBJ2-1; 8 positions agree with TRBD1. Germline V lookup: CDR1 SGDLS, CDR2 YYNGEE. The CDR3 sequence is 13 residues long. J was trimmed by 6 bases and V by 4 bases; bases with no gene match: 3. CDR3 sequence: CASSIQGANEQFF. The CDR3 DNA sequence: TGTGCCAGCAGCATCCAGGGGGCCAATGAGCAGTTCTTC.

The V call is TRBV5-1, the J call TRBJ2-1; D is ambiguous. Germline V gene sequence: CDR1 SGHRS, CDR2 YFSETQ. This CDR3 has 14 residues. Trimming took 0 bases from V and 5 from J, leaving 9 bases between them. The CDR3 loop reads CASSLEARNNEQFF. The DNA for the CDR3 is TGCGCCAGCAGCTTGGAGGCTAGAAACAATGAGCAGTTCTTC.

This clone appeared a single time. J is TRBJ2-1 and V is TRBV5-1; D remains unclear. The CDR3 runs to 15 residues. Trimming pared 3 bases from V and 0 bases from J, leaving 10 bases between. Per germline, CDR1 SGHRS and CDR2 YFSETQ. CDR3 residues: CASSSDSSSYNEQFF. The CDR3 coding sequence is TGCGCCAGCAGCTCCGACTCGAGCTCCTACAATGAGCAGTTCTTC.

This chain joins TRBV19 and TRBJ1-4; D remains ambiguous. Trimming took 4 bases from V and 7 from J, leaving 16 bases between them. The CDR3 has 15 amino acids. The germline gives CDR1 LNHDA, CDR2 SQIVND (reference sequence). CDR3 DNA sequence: TGTGCCAGTAGTACCACCCGCATGGCTAGTGAAAAACTGTTTTTT. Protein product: CASSTTRMASEKLFF.

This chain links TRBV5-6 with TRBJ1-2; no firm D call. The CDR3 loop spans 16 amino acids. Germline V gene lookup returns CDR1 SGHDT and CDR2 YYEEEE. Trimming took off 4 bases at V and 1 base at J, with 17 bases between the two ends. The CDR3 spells CASSPSGDTINYGYTF. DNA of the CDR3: TGTGCCAGCAGCCCCTCCGGGGATACTATTAACTATGGCTACACCTTC.

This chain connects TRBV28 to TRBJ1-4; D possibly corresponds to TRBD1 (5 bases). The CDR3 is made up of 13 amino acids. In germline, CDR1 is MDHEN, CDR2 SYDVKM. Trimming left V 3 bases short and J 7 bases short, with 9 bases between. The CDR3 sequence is CASSLWGGEKLFF. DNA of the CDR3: TGTGCCAGCAGTTTGTGGGGGGGTGAAAAACTGTTTTTT.

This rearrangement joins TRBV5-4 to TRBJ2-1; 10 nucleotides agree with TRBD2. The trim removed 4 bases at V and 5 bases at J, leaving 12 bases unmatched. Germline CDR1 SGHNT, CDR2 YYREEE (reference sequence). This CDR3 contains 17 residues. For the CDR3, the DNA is TGTGCCAGCAGCCCCCTGCCCACTAGCGGGGCCAACAATGAGCAGTTCTTC. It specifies CASSPLPTSGANNEQFF.

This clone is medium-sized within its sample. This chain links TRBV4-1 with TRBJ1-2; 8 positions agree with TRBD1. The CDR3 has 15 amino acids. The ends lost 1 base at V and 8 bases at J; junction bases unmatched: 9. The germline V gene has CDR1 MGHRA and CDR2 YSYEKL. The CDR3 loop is CASSQGSRTGRGYTF. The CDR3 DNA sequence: TGCGCCAGCAGCCAAGGGTCAAGGACAGGGCGCGGCTACACCTTC.

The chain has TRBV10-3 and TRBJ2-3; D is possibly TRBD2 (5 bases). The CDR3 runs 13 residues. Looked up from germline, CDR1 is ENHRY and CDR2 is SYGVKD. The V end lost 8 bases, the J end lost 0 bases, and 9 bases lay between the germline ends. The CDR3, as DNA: TGTGCCATCCGAGCGGAGAGCACAGATACGCAGTATTTT. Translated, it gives CAIRAESTDTQYF.

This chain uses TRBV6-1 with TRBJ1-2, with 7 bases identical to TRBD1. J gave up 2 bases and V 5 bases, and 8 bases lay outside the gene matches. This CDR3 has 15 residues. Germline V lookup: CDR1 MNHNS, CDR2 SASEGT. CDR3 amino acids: CASSSTGTLNYGYTF. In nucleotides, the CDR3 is TGTGCCAGCAGTTCGACAGGGACCTTAAACTATGGCTACACCTTC.

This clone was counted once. As DNA, the CDR3 is TGTGCCAGCTCCCAACCGGGACAGGGACATTACGAGCAGTACTTC. This gives the protein CASSQPGQGHYEQYF. The chain carries TRBV18 and TRBJ2-7, with TRBD1 identical over 9 bases. This CDR3 region has 15 residues. Germline values: CDR1 KGHSH, CDR2 LQKENI. V lost 6 bases and J lost 4; bases outside the gene matches: 10.